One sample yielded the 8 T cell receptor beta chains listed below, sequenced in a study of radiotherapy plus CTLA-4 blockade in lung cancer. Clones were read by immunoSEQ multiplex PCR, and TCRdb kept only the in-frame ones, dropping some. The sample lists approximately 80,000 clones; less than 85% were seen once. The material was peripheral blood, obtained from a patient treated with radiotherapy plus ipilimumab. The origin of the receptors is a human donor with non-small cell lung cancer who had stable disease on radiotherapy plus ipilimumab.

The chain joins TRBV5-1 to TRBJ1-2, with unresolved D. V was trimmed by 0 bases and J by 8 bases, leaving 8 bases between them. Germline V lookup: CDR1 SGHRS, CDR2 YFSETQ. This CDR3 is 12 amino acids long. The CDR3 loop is CASSLELTGYTF. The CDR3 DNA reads TGCGCCAGCAGCTTGGAACTAACGGGCTACACCTTC.

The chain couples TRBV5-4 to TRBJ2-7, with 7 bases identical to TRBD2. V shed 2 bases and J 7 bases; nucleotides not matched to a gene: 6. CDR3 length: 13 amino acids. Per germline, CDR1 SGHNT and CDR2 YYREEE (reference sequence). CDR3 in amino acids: CASSFQLASEQYF. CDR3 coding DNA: TGTGCCAGCAGCTTCCAACTAGCGTCAGAGCAGTACTTC.

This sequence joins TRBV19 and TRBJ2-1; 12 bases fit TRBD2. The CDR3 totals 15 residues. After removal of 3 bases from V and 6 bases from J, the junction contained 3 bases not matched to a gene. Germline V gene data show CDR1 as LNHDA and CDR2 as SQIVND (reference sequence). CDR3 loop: CASSIRLAGANEQFF. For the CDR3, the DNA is TGTGCCAGTAGTATCAGACTAGCGGGAGCCAATGAGCAGTTCTTC.

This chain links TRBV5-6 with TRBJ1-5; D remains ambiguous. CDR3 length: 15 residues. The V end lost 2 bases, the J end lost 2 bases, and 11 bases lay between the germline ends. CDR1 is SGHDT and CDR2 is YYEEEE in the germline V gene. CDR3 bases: TGTGCCAGCAGCTTCTCGGGCCTGGGCAATCAGCCCCAGCATTTT. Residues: CASSFSGLGNQPQHF. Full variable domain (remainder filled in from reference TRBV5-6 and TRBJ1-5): DAGVTQSPTHLIKTRGQQVTLRCSPKSGHDTVSWYQQALGQGPQFIFQYYEEEERQRGNFPDRFSGHQFPNYSSELNVNALLLGDSALYLCASSFSGLGNQPQHFGDGTRLSIL.

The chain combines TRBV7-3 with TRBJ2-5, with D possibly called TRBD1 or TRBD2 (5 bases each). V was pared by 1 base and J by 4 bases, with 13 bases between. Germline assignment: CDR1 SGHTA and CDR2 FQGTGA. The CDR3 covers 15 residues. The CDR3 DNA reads TGTGCCAGCAGCTTAAAGGGGAGTATGCGAGAGACCCAGTACTTC. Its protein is CASSLKGSMRETQYF.

This chain's CDR3 is CASGIQGANTGELFF. CDR3 nucleotide sequence: TGTGCCAGCGGGATCCAGGGGGCGAACACCGGGGAGCTGTTTTTT. This chain connects TRBV28 to TRBJ2-2; 7 nucleotides line up with TRBD1. This CDR3 is 15 amino acids long. Germline V gene data show CDR1 as MDHEN and CDR2 as SYDVKM. V trimming: 8 bases; J trimming: 0 bases; junction bases outside the gene matches: 6.

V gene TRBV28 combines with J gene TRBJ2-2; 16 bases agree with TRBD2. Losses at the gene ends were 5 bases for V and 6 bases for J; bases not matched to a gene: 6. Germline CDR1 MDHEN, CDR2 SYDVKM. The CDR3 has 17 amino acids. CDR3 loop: CASSRWGLAGGPGELFF. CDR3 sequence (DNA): TGTGCCAGCAGTCGTTGGGGACTAGCGGGAGGGCCCGGGGAGCTGTTTTTT.

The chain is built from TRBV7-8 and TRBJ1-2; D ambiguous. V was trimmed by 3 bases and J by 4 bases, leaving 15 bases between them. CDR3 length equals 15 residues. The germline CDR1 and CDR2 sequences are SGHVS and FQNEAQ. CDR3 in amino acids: CASSFKVAQSYGYTF. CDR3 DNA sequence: TGTGCCAGCAGCTTCAAAGTGGCGCAAAGCTATGGCTACACCTTC.